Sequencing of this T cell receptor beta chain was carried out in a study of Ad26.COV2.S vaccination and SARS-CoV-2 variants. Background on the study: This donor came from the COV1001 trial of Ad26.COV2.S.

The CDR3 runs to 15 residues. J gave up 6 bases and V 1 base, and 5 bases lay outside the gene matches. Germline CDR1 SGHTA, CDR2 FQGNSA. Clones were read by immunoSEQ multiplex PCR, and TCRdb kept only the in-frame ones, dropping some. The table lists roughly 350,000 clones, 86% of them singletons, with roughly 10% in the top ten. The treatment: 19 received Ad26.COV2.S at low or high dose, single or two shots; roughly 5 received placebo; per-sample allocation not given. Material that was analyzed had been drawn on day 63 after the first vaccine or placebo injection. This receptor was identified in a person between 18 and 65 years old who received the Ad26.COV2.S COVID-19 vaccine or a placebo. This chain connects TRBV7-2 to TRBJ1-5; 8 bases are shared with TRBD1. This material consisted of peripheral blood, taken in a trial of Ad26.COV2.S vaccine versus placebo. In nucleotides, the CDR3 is TGTGCCAGCAGCTTAGGGCAGGGGGCTGGTCAGCCCCAGCATTTT. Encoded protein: CASSLGQGAGQPQHF.